This TCR beta chain was found in a study of blood T cell repertoires in COVID-19. Across the study: The analysed material was cDNA or gDNA that came from T cells, B-cell-depleted T cells, or PBMCs.

Profiled with immunoSEQ multiplex PCR; TCRdb holds only in-frame clones, not every one. The sample holds 150,000 to 200,000 clones, 70% to 90% seen once. Among Cohort 3 donors, those recovered had two negative PCRs, clearance, or symptom resolution. This clone was counted between two and nine times. This receptor was taken from a woman under 30 who had recovered from COVID-19. Sequenced sample: PBMCs or T cells enriched from blood (not recorded which).

CDR3 region: CASSRRDEQYF. The DNA for the CDR3 is TGTGCCAGCAGCCGTCGGGACGAGCAGTACTTC. The V gene is TRBV6-2 or TRBV6-3, the J gene TRBJ2-7; D ambiguous. CDR3 length: 11 residues. Trimming removed 6 bases at V and 5 bases at J, with 8 bases between. Germline V gene data show CDR1 as MNHEY and CDR2 as SVGEGT.